This TCR beta chain was documented in a study of cytomegalovirus exposure and HLA in healthy donors. The PCR used 60 Vbeta and 13 Jbeta primers. Data came from immunoSEQ multiplex PCR; TCRdb stores just in-frame clones and leaves some out. The sample consists of approximately 150,000 clones, approximately 83% of them appearing once. In the case of this clone: What it binds is not known.

Study-wide findings and caveats: CMV serostatus was the only recorded immune exposure for donors. It was reported that the classifier diagnosed cytomegalovirus status with high specificity and sensitivity in both the original and validation cohorts. Reportedly, TCR beta sequences accurately predicted HLA-A and HLA-B alleles in most subjects. A reported reduction in N-insertions relative to the approximately 640-donor mean was seen in an Asian-associated ancestry cluster in a later analysis.

The sequencing sample was made of PBMCs. The clonotype comes from a male donor in good health and CMV-seronegative.

CDR3 bases: TGCGCCAGCAGCACCGGACAGTCCGCCGGGGGCTACACCTTC. This encodes CASSTGQSAGGYTF. The chain links TRBV5-1 to TRBJ1-2; TRBD1 might be the D (6 bases). With 4 bases removed from V and 8 bases from J, the gap between germline ends came to 18 bases. The CDR3 is 14 residues long. CDR1 and CDR2 from the germline V gene are SGHRS and YFSETQ.